This record covers a single TCR beta chain. This sample was included in a study of sequential checkpoint blockade in melanoma. Treatment: randomized to nivolumab then ipilimumab (arm A) or the reverse (arm B). DNA-damaging chemotherapy had not been given to any patient beforehand. Germline loops: CDR1 MDHEN, CDR2 SYDVKM. With 8 bases removed from V and 4 bases from J, the gap between germline ends came to 14 bases. This CDR3 is built from 13 residues. The table came from immunoSEQ multiplex PCR; TCRdb's copy has only in-frame clones and leaves some out. The table lists 15,000 to 20,000 clones, around 83% of them singletons.

Here the sequenced sample was CD8+ T cells sorted from blood (inferred from file names), taken from a patient given nivolumab and ipilimumab in sequence. This chain links TRBV28 with TRBJ1-1; tentatively, D is TRBD1 (5 bases). This clonotype originated in a human donor with melanoma. The CDR3 region is CASFPGVGTEAFF. The CDR3, as DNA: TGTGCCAGCTTCCCGGGGGTTGGCACTGAAGCTTTCTTT.